Below are 13 T cell receptor beta chains sequenced from a single sample in a study of high-grade serous ovarian cancer treatment subgroups. Tumor samples were taken before definitive surgery or chemotherapy. Only in-frame clones appear in the TCRdb table, and some are missing; sequencing was by immunoSEQ multiplex PCR. The sample shows roughly 8,000 clones, 72% of them seen only once. The sequenced sample was tumor tissue. The receptors here all came from a human donor with high-grade serous ovarian cancer.

The chain joins TRBV4-3 to TRBJ2-7; 7 nucleotides agree with TRBD1. There are 14 residues in the CDR3. The V gene end was trimmed by 1 base and the J gene end by 4 bases; junction bases not matched to a gene: 4. Germline CDR1 reads LGHNA; CDR2 reads YSLEER. The CDR3 spells CASSQATGLYEQYF. In DNA form, the CDR3 reads TGCGCCAGCAGCCAAGCGACAGGGTTGTACGAGCAGTACTTC.

The V gene is TRBV6-5, the J gene TRBJ2-7; D is uncertain. Trimming removed 2 bases from V and 6 bases from J, with 17 bases in between. This CDR3 contains 15 residues. Germline V lookup: CDR1 MNHEY, CDR2 SVGAGI. The CDR3 nucleotides are TGTGCCAGCAGTTACCGTGGGCTGGTGGACGTCGAGCAGTACTTC. It yields the protein CASSYRGLVDVEQYF.

This clone is a singleton in its sample. The chain carries TRBV27 and TRBJ2-1; D assignment may be TRBD1 or TRBD2 (7 bases each). From germline, CDR1 is MNHEY and CDR2 SMNVEV (reference sequence). V dropped 4 bases and J dropped 4 bases, with 38 bases sitting between them. The CDR3 loop spans 23 amino acids. CDR3 amino acids: CASSSVYSPTGRERIHYYNEQFF. The CDR3 DNA reads as TGTGCCAGCAGTTCGGTTTATAGCCCGACAGGGAGGGAACGGATACACTATTACAATGAGCAGTTCTTC.

V and J are TRBV7-6 and TRBJ2-7, with 10 nucleotides matching TRBD1. The CDR3 totals 13 residues. J was trimmed by 6 bases and V by 4 bases; bases with no gene match: 3. Germline V gene lookup returns CDR1 SGHVS and CDR2 FNYEAQ. CDR3 nucleotide sequence: TGTGCCAGCAGCTCCCGGGACAGGGGCGAGCAGTACTTC. Translating gives CASSSRDRGEQYF.

The CDR3 spells CATIGQVNTEAFF. For the CDR3, the DNA is TGTGCCACCATCGGACAGGTGAACACTGAAGCTTTCTTT. The chain is built from TRBV5-4 and TRBJ1-1, with 7 bases matching TRBD1. CDR3 size: 13 residues. CDR1 and CDR2 from the germline V gene are SGHNT and YYREEE (reference sequence). The junction had 5 bases not matched to a gene; V was cut back by 9 bases and J by 0 bases. The full variable domain, in which reference TRBV5-4 and TRBJ1-1 provide the parts outside the CDR3, is ETGVTQSPTHLIKTRGQQVTLRCSSQSGHNTVSWYQQALGQGPQFIFQYYREEENGRGNFPPRFSGLQFPNYSSELNVNALELDDSALYLCATIGQVNTEAFFGQGTRLTVV.

V and J are TRBV7-2 and TRBJ2-5; 10 bases map to TRBD2. Germline CDR1 and CDR2: SGHTA and FQGNSA. This CDR3 contains 15 residues. Trimming cost V 4 bases and J 4 bases; bases outside gene matches: 6. CDR3 region: CASSSQTSGPETQYF. The CDR3, as DNA: TGTGCCAGCAGCTCCCAGACTAGCGGGCCAGAGACCCAGTACTTC.

V usage is TRBV2 and J usage is TRBJ1-5; 7 bases map to TRBD1. CDR1 and CDR2 from the germline V gene are SNHLY and FYNNEI. CDR3 length equals 13 residues. V trimming: 6 bases; J trimming: 2 bases; junction bases outside the gene matches: 1. DNA for the CDR3: TGTGCCAGCAGCGGACAGGGCAATCAGCCCCAGCATTTT. Translating it yields CASSGQGNQPQHF.

This chain links TRBV19 with TRBJ2-6, with a weak D call TRBD2 (7 bases). The CDR3 covers 16 residues. Germline CDR1 reads LNHDA; CDR2 reads SQIVND (reference sequence). The V and J ends lost 9 bases and 4 bases respectively, with 19 bases between them. The CDR3 sequence: CASRPAGAGGANVLTF. CDR3 bases: TGTGCCAGCCGTCCGGCGGGGGCAGGAGGGGCCAACGTCCTGACTTTC.

The V call is TRBV29-1, the J call TRBJ1-2; D remains unclear. CDR1 is SQVTM and CDR2 is ANQGSEA in the germline V gene. There are 11 residues in the CDR3. Deletions cut 7 bases from V and 3 bases from J, with 9 bases between. The CDR3 region has the DNA TGCAGCGAAACAGAGGACTATGGCTACACCTTC. Amino acids: CSETEDYGYTF.

The J gene is TRBJ1-2, the V gene TRBV9; D gene uncertain. CDR3 length: 13 residues. The V end lost 0 bases, the J end lost 5 bases, and 8 bases lay between the germline ends. Germline lookup yields CDR1 SGDLS and CDR2 YYNGEE. The CDR3 DNA follows: TGTGCCAGCAGCGTAGGGGCCGAATATGGCTACACCTTC. Translating it yields CASSVGAEYGYTF. The full variable domain, with the rest looked up from reference TRBV9 and TRBJ1-2, is DSGVTQTPKHLITATGQRVTLRCSPRSGDLSVYWYQQSLDQGLQFLIQYYNGEERAKGNILERFSAQQFPDLHSELNLSSLELGDSALYFCASSVGAEYGYTFGSGTRLTVV.

The chain is built from TRBV7-2 and TRBJ2-7; 10 bases match TRBD2. Germline CDR1 is SGHTA and CDR2 is FQGNSA. J was trimmed by 6 bases and V by 5 bases; bases with no gene match: 16. The CDR3 totals 17 residues. CDR3 loop: CASSVSSSGSFPLEQYF. In nucleotides, the CDR3 is TGTGCCAGCAGCGTGTCGTCTAGCGGGAGTTTTCCCCTCGAGCAGTACTTC.

Turning to this clone: Additional DNA sequences in this sample encode the identical CDR3. The chain recombines TRBV19 with TRBJ2-7; D unresolved. This CDR3 spans 13 amino acids. Germline loops: CDR1 LNHDA, CDR2 SQIVND (reference sequence). Trimming removed 1 base at V and 4 bases at J, with 8 bases between. CDR3 region: CASSIGRGYEQYF. As DNA, the CDR3 is TGTGCCAGTAGTATAGGCCGCGGTTACGAGCAGTACTTC.

The chain carries TRBV7-8 and TRBJ1-1; D gene ambiguous. The V and J ends lost 1 base and 5 bases respectively, with 11 bases between them. The CDR3 has 14 amino acids. Germline V gene data show CDR1 as SGHVS and CDR2 as FQNEAQ. The CDR3 bases are TGTGCCAGCAGCTTAGAAGGCTGGAGAACTGAAGCTTTCTTT. Translation gives CASSLEGWRTEAFF.